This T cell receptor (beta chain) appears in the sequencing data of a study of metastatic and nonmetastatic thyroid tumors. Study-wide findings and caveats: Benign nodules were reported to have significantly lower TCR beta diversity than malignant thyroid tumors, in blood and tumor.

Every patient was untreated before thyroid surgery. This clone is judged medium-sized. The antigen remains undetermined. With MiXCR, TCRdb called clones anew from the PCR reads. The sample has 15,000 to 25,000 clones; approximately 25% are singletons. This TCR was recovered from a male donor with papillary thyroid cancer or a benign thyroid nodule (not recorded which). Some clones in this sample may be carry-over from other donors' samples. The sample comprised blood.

The CDR3 DNA reads TGTGCCAGTAGTATGGGGCTAGCCCAAGAGACCCAGTACTTC. Translation gives CASSMGLAQETQYF. The chain couples TRBV19 to TRBJ2-5; D may correspond to TRBD1 or TRBD2 (5 bases each). The CDR3 has 14 amino acids. With 3 bases removed from V and 1 base from J, the gap between germline ends came to 9 bases. The germline gives CDR1 LNHDA, CDR2 SQIVND (reference sequence).